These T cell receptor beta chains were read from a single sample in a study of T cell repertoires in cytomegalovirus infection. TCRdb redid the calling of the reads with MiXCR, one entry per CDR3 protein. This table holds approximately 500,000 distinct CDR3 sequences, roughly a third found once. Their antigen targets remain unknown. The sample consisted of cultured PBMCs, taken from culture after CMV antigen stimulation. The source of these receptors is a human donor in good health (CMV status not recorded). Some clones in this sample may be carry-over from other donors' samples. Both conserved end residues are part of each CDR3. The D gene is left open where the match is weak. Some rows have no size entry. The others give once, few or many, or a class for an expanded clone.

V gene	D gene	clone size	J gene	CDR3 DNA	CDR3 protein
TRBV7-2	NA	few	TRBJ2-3	TGTGCCAGCAGCTTCCAGTCGGTCGATACGCAGTATTTT	CASSFQSVDTQYF
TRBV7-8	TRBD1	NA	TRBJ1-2	TGTGCCAGCAGCTTAACACAGGGGCGGTCTCATTATGGCTACACCTTC	CASSLTQGRSHYGYTF
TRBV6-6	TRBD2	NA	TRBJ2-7	TGTGCCAGCAGTTACTCCATTGGGCTAGCGGGACCCTCCTACGAGCAGTACTTC	CASSYSIGLAGPSYEQYF
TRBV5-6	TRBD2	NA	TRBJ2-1	TGTGCCAGCAGCTTGGAGGTTCGGACTAGCGGGAAGAAGCAGTTCTTC	CASSLEVRTSGKKQFF
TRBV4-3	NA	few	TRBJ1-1	TGCGCCAGCAGCCAAGATAACGGGGTGGACACTGAAGCTTTCTTT	CASSQDNGVDTEAFF
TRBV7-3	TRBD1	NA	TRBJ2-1	TGTGCCAGCAGCTCGACAGGGGACGGAGGGGCTGAGCAGTTCTTC	CASSSTGDGGAEQFF
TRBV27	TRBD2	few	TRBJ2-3	TGTGCCAGCAGACCGGGACTAGCGGGAGTGGATACGCAGTATTTT	CASRPGLAGVDTQYF
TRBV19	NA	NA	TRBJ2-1	TGTGCCAGTAGGAATAGCCCGGGCAATGAGCAGTTCTTC	CASRNSPGNEQFF
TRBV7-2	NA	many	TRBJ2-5	TGTGCCAGCAGTACCCGGGACTCGCCGATTCAATTAGAGACCCAGTACTTC	CASSTRDSPIQLETQYF
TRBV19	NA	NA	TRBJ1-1	TGTGCCAGTAGTATAGAAGCCCTCGAAGTAACTGAAGCTTTCTTT	CASSIEALEVTEAFF
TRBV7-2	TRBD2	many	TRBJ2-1	TGTGCCAGCAGCTCAATCCCCAACTTCCTGACTAGCACCAATGAGCAGTTCTTC	CASSSIPNFLTSTNEQFF
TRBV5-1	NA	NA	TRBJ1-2	TGCGCCAGCAGTCCCCTAGACGGCAACTATGGCTACACCTTC	CASSPLDGNYGYTF
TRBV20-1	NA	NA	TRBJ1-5	TGCAGTGCTAGAGATCTGGGAGGGGGAGCGCGCAATCAGCCCCAGCATTTT	CSARDLGGGARNQPQHF
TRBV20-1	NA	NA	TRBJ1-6	TGCAGTGCTAGAAGTGCGGGGCTCCGTTTTTCACCCCTCCACTTT	CSARSAGLRFSPLHF
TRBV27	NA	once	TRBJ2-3	TGTGCCAGCAGTTTCAGAAGCAGGGGGGCGGATACGCAGTATTTT	CASSFRSRGADTQYF
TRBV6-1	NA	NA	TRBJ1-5	TGTGCCAGCAGTAGGGTTCAGGAACAGCCCCAGCATTTT	CASSRVQEQPQHF
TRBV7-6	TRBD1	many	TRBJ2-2	TGTGCCAGCAGCGTCGTTGTGTTGGGACAGGGGATCACCGGGGAGCTGTTTTTT	CASSVVVLGQGITGELFF
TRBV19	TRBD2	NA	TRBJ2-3	TGTGCCAGTTCGGGACTAGCGGGAGTGGCAGATACGCAGTATTTT	CASSGLAGVADTQYF
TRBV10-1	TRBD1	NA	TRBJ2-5	TGCGCCAGCAGTCAAAGGACAGGAGACCAAGAGACCCAGTACTTC	CASSQRTGDQETQYF
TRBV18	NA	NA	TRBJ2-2	TGTGCCAGCTCACCACCTCTTCGCATGGGCGGGGAGCTGTTTTTT	CASSPPLRMGGELFF
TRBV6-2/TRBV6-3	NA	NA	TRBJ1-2	TGTGCCAGCAGCCCCGAAGTCCTCGGCTATGGCTACACCTTC	CASSPEVLGYGYTF
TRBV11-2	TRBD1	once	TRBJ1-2	TGTGCCAGCAGCTCCGTCGGGACAGGGTACAGCTACACCTTC	CASSSVGTGYSYTF
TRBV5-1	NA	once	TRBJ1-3	TGCGCCAGCACCCCAGAGGGTATCTCTGGAAACACCATATATTTT	CASTPEGISGNTIYF
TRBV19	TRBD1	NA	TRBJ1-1	TGTGCCAGTAGTGGGGACAGGGGTCGCACTGAAGCTTTCTTT	CASSGDRGRTEAFF
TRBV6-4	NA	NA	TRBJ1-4	TGTGCCAGCAGTGAATGTGTCCCTATGTTTTTT	CASSECVPMFF
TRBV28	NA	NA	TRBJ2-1	TGTGCCAGCAGTTTAAACTACCCCAGTGAGCAGTTCTTC	CASSLNYPSEQFF
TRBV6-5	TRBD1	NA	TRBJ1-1	TGTGCCAGCAGTCTCCAGGGGGGGAGAAACACTGAAGCTTTCTTT	CASSLQGGRNTEAFF
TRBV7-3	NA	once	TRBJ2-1	TGTGCCAGCAGCTCTGTTGGGGCGCAGTCCTACAATGAGCAGTTCTTC	CASSSVGAQSYNEQFF
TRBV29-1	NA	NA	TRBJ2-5	TGCAGCGTTGTGGGGGCATCAGCGAAAGAGACCCAGTACTTC	CSVVGASAKETQYF
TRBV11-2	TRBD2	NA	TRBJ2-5	TGTGCCAGCAGTTCAGGACTAGCGGGCCACCAAGAGACCCAGTACTTC	CASSSGLAGHQETQYF
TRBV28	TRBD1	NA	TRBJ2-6	TGTGCCAGCAGGATGGGACAGTATGACTCTGGGGCCAACGTCCTGACTTTC	CASRMGQYDSGANVLTF
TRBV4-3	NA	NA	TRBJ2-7	TGCGCCAGCAGCTTATACCAGGAACACGAGCAGTACTTC	CASSLYQEHEQYF
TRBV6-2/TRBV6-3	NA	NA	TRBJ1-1	TGTGCCAGCAGTTTCGAACCCCGTGAAGCTTTCTTT	CASSFEPREAFF
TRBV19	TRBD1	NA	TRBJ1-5	TGTGCCAGTAGTCGGACAGGGTTTAATCAGCCCCAGCATTTT	CASSRTGFNQPQHF
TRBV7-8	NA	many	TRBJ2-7	TGTGCCAGCAGCTTATCCGGCGAGCAGTACTTC	CASSLSGEQYF
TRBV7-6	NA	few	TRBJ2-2	TGTGCCAGCAGTAGTGGATTCGCGAACACCGGGGAGCTGTTTTTT	CASSSGFANTGELFF
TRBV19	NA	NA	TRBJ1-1	TGTGCCAGTAGTATAGGGCAGGGGATCACTGAAGCTTTCTTT	CASSIGQGITEAFF
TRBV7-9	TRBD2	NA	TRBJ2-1	TGTGCCAGCAGCCCGCGACTAGCGGGCCCAAACTACAATGAGCAGTTCTTC	CASSPRLAGPNYNEQFF
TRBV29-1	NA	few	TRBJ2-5	TGCAGCGTTGAAGGGACGGAAGAGACCCAGTACTTC	CSVEGTEETQYF
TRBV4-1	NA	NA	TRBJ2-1	TGCGCCAGCAGCCAAGAAATAGGGTTAGTAGGTGAGCAGTTCTTC	CASSQEIGLVGEQFF
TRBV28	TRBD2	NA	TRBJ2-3	TGTGCCAGCAGTTCAACTCTAGCGGGAGGGTCAGATACGCAGTATTTT	CASSSTLAGGSDTQYF